One T cell receptor (beta chain) is described in this entry. Its antigen is not identified. The entry originates in a study of cytotoxic CD8 clonotypes in ibrutinib-treated CLL. Across the study: Samples had a mean of roughly 280,000 productive templates and 94,082 productive rearrangements. General study results and limits: Sustained-remission and progressing patients had different sampling times.

Sequencing was designed to attain a depth spanning 1 in 200,000 to 1 in 1 million T cells. Some clones are missing from TCRdb's copy, which holds only in-frame ones; the method was immunoSEQ multiplex PCR. The data hold fewer than 100,000 clones, with just over 85% observed a single time. CDR1 and CDR2 from the germline V gene are SGHRS and YFSETQ. The CDR3 extends over 15 amino acids. J was trimmed by 4 bases and V by 2 bases; bases with no gene match: 4. The sequence was obtained from a human donor with chronic lymphocytic leukemia. The input for sequencing was PBMCs, taken before ibrutinib treatment. This chain connects TRBV5-1 to TRBJ2-2; 8 bases match TRBD2. CDR3 region: CASSLPSGRTGELFF. The CDR3 region has the DNA TGCGCCAGCAGCTTACCTAGCGGGCGCACCGGGGAGCTGTTTTTT.